Below, 21 T cell receptor beta chains from the same sample are listed, as sequenced in a study of cytomegalovirus exposure and HLA in healthy donors. The PCR contained 60 Vbeta and 13 Jbeta primers. TCRdb keeps only in-frame clones here, not all; method: immunoSEQ multiplex PCR. The table includes roughly 89,000 clones, roughly 63% detected once. The sequenced sample was PBMCs. The receptors come from a woman aged 45-59 years in good health and CMV-seropositive.

The chain has TRBV27 and TRBJ2-7, with a possible D match to TRBD1 (6 bases). Germline CDR1 is MNHEY and CDR2 is SMNVEV (reference sequence). Trimming took 2 bases from V and 3 from J, leaving 11 bases between them. The CDR3 loop spans 14 amino acids. The CDR3 DNA sequence: TGTGCCAGCAGTTTAAACAGGGCCTACTACGAGCAGTACTTC. Amino acids: CASSLNRAYYEQYF.

This chain joins TRBV19 and TRBJ1-6; 7 bases are a match to TRBD1. The CDR3 is 14 amino acids. V lost 4 bases, J lost 8 bases, and 5 bases stayed unmatched. In germline, CDR1 is LNHDA, CDR2 SQIVND (reference sequence). This CDR3 reads CASSKDRWDSPLHF. The CDR3 nucleotides are TGTGCCAGTAGTAAGGACAGGTGGGATTCACCCCTCCACTTT.

The chain joins TRBV5-1 to TRBJ1-1; 8 bases fit TRBD1. The germline CDR1 and CDR2 sequences are SGHRS and YFSETQ. Germline trimming cut 4 bases from V and 5 bases from J; bases unmatched to any gene: 7. The length of the CDR3 is 14 residues. CDR3 nucleotides: TGCGCCAGCAGCAGGAACAGGGGGGAGACTGAAGCTTTCTTT. Its translation: CASSRNRGETEAFF.

The sample holds a few counts of this clone. The chain recombines TRBV9 with TRBJ2-3; TRBD2 matches 7 bases. The germline CDR1 and CDR2 sequences are SGDLS and YYNGEE. The CDR3 spans 14 residues. Unmatched junction bases numbered 5, after V lost 3 bases and J lost 4 bases. CDR3 DNA sequence: TGTGCCAGCAGCGCCGGCGGGGGTCCAGATACGCAGTATTTT. The encoded protein is CASSAGGGPDTQYF. Together with reference TRBV9 and TRBJ2-3, the CDR3 gives the full variable domain: DSGVTQTPKHLITATGQRVTLRCSPRSGDLSVYWYQQSLDQGLQFLIQYYNGEERAKGNILERFSAQQFPDLHSELNLSSLELGDSALYFCASSAGGGPDTQYFGPGTRLTVL.

The V gene is TRBV19, the J gene TRBJ2-7; TRBD1 agrees at 8 bases. The germline V gene encodes CDR1 LNHDA and CDR2 SQIVND (reference sequence). The CDR3 covers 17 residues. After removal of 1 base from V and 3 bases from J, the junction contained 11 bases not matched to a gene. The CDR3 reads CASSIVYGQGAGYEQYF. The CDR3 DNA follows: TGTGCCAGTAGTATAGTGTACGGTCAGGGGGCCGGCTACGAGCAGTACTTC. The complete variable domain, with remaining parts taken from reference TRBV19 and TRBJ2-7, reads DGGITQSPKYLFRKEGQNVTLSCEQNLNHDAMYWYRQDPGQGLRLIYYSQIVNDFQKGDIAEGYSVSREKKESFPLTVTSAQKNPTAFYLCASSIVYGQGAGYEQYFGPGTRLTVT.

This clone was seen only a few times. The chain carries TRBV7-9 and TRBJ2-1, with a weak D call TRBD2 (6 bases). V lost 3 bases and J lost 2, with 11 bases in between. The CDR3 runs 15 residues. Germline V CDR1 and CDR2: SEHNR, FQNEAQ (reference sequence). CDR3 DNA: TGTGCCAGCAGCTTTAGGAGGGGTACCTACAATGAGCAGTTCTTC. Protein: CASSFRRGTYNEQFF.

The V and J genes are TRBV4-1 and TRBJ2-2; 12 nucleotides align to TRBD2. Trimming at V came to 6 bases and at J to 7 bases, leaving 3 bases not matched to a gene. Germline assignment: CDR1 MGHRA and CDR2 YSYEKL. The CDR3 has 14 residues. For the CDR3, the DNA is TGCGCCAGCAGGCCTAGCGGGGGGGACGGGGAGCTGTTTTTT. Protein: CASRPSGGDGELFF.

This chain connects TRBV6-5 to TRBJ2-7, with 10 bases identical to TRBD1. The V gene's germline CDR1 is MNHEY and CDR2 SVGAGI. The CDR3 covers 14 residues. The V and J ends lost 5 bases and 7 bases, in that order; junction bases with no gene match: 8. The CDR3 is CASSPRDRGLEQYF. The CDR3 DNA sequence: TGTGCCAGCAGTCCCCGGGACAGGGGACTGGAGCAGTACTTC.

This chain connects TRBV6-5 to TRBJ2-3, with 8 positions matching TRBD2. CDR3 length: 16 amino acids. The germline V gene encodes CDR1 MNHEY and CDR2 SVGAGI. The V gene end was trimmed by 0 bases and the J gene end by 3 bases; junction bases not matched to a gene: 5. The chain's CDR3 is CASSYSARGATDTQYF. As DNA, the CDR3 is TGTGCCAGCAGTTACTCGGCGCGGGGGGCAACAGATACGCAGTATTTT.

This chain's CDR3 is CASSEATGYYEQYF. CDR3 DNA: TGTGCCAGCAGTGAGGCTACAGGGTACTACGAGCAGTACTTC. The chain has TRBV2 and TRBJ2-7, with D tentatively TRBD1 (6 bases). CDR3 length equals 14 residues. Per germline, CDR1 SNHLY and CDR2 FYNNEI. The V end was cut by 3 bases, the J end by 3 bases, with 12 bases between.

The chain carries TRBV7-3 and TRBJ1-2; a possible D gene is TRBD1 (5 bases). CDR3 length: 13 residues. The V end was cut by 4 bases, the J end by 1 base, with 7 bases between. CDR1 and CDR2 from the germline V gene are SGHTA and FQGTGA. The CDR3 loop is CASSSQVNYGYTF. The CDR3 coding sequence is TGTGCCAGCAGCTCACAGGTTAACTATGGCTACACCTTC.

V is TRBV29-1 and J is TRBJ2-7, with D possibly TRBD1 on 5 matching bases. V was pared by 0 bases and J by 4 bases, with 7 bases between. CDR1 is SQVTM, CDR2 ANQGSEA, per germline. CDR3 length: 12 residues. CDR3 DNA: TGCAGCGTTGAAGACAGGGAATACGAGCAGTACTTC. It is translated as CSVEDREYEQYF.

This sequence joins TRBV29-1 and TRBJ2-7; TRBD2 is a possible D gene (7 bases). V was clipped by 0 bases and J by 0 bases, with 15 bases between them. This CDR3 has 16 amino acids. Germline V CDR1 and CDR2: SQVTM, ANQGSEA. CDR3 sequence reads: CSVEEGGGRSSYEQYF. CDR3 coding DNA: TGCAGCGTTGAAGAAGGGGGGGGACGCAGCTCCTACGAGCAGTACTTC.

The CDR3 bases are TGTGCCAGCAGTTCGACAGGGGGCGACGAGACCCAGTACTTC. This sequence encodes CASSSTGGDETQYF. The gene calls are TRBV6-6 and TRBJ2-5, with 10 bases aligning to TRBD1. CDR3 length: 14 amino acids. Germline V gives CDR1 MNHNY, CDR2 SVGAGI (reference sequence). Trimming at V came to 4 bases and at J to 5 bases, leaving 4 bases not matched to a gene.

The chain uses TRBV6-5 and TRBJ2-3, with a tentative D call TRBD1 (6 bases). Germline assignment: CDR1 MNHEY and CDR2 SVGAGI. V gave up 8 bases and J gave up 0 bases, with 12 bases separating them. The CDR3 length is 14 residues. CDR3 in DNA: TGTGCCAGCCGCCAGGGGCTGAGCACAGATACGCAGTATTTT. Residues: CASRQGLSTDTQYF.

The V and J genes are TRBV6-5 and TRBJ1-5; perhaps TRBD1 as D (5 bases). V lost 4 bases to trimming and J lost 3 bases, with 10 bases between them. From germline, CDR1 is MNHEY and CDR2 SVGAGI. There are 14 residues in the CDR3. The DNA of the CDR3 is TGTGCCAGCAGTTTCACAGGTATCAATCAGCCCCAGCATTTT. Its protein is CASSFTGINQPQHF.

J is TRBJ1-2 and V is TRBV5-4, with 7 bases that match TRBD1. Germline CDR1 SGHNT, CDR2 YYREEE (reference sequence). Trimming at V came to 2 bases and at J to 8 bases, leaving 15 bases not matched to a gene. The CDR3 sequence is 16 residues long. The DNA of the CDR3 is TGTGCCAGCAGCTTAAAGGAGACAGGGATGCTGGAGGGCTACACCTTC. It encodes CASSLKETGMLEGYTF.

This clone was counted between two and nine times. The V gene is TRBV5-1, the J gene TRBJ1-6; D remains ambiguous. Germline V gene sequence: CDR1 SGHRS, CDR2 YFSETQ. The V gene lost 4 bases and the J gene lost 8 bases, with 13 bases spanning the gap. The length of the CDR3 is 14 residues. CDR3 protein: CASSIDYIYSPLHF. In nucleotides, the CDR3 is TGCGCCAGCAGCATAGACTATATTTATTCACCCCTCCACTTT. Using reference TRBV5-1 and TRBJ1-6 for the parts outside the CDR3, the full variable domain is KAGVTQTPRYLIKTRGQQVTLSCSPISGHRSVSWYQQTPGQGLQFLFEYFSETQRNKGNFPGRFSGRQFSNSRSEMNVSTLELGDSALYLCASSIDYIYSPLHFGNGTRLTVT.

This clone has only a few counts. The V and J genes are TRBV11-2 and TRBJ2-7; 15 bases align to TRBD2. Germline CDR1 and CDR2: SGHAT and FQNNGV. The trim removed 5 bases at V and 1 base at J, leaving 9 bases unmatched. The CDR3 has 18 amino acids. This CDR3 is CASSDWTSGGVRSYEQYF. In DNA form, the CDR3 reads TGTGCCAGCAGCGACTGGACTAGCGGGGGGGTTAGGTCCTACGAGCAGTACTTC.

This clone turned up a few times. The J gene is TRBJ2-6, the V gene TRBV5-6, with a possible D match to TRBD1 (5 bases). Germline V CDR1 and CDR2: SGHDT, YYEEEE. The CDR3 covers 16 residues. Trimming removed 0 bases from V and 0 bases from J, with 7 bases in between. The CDR3 protein is CASSLEGFSGANVLTF. The CDR3 DNA is TGTGCCAGCAGCTTGGAGGGGTTCTCTGGGGCCAACGTCCTGACTTTC.

This clone has at least ten counts. The rearrangement links TRBV19 to TRBJ2-1, with 9 bases fitting TRBD2. The CDR3 loop spans 16 amino acids. Germline assignment: CDR1 LNHDA and CDR2 SQIVND (reference sequence). V gave up 1 base and J gave up 0 bases; unmatched junction bases: 1. In DNA form, the CDR3 reads TGTGCCAGTAGTATAGGTAGCGGGGGCTCCTACAATGAGCAGTTCTTC. This translates into CASSIGSGGSYNEQFF.